This T cell receptor beta chain was retrieved from a study of read filtering for tumor transcriptome and immune sequencing. Study context: IR-seq gave about 4 to 10.27 million TCR reads per sample; RNA-seq gave roughly 80 to 1273. Broader study findings: Roughly 79% of IR-seq clonotypes had one read, totaling roughly 3.5% of reads; RNA-seq: approximately 73% and 42%. IR-seq and RNA-seq agreed better without single-read clonotypes.

This clonotype was detected many times. Its specificity is not known. The germline V gene has CDR1 SEHNR and CDR2 FQNEAQ (reference sequence). CDR3 length equals 16 residues. V lost 1 base to trimming and J lost 4 bases, with 16 bases between them. This library used roughly 370 ng RNA and molecular barcoded adaptors spanning alpha/delta and beta/gamma chains. TCRdb redid the calling of the reads with MiXCR, one entry per CDR3 protein. The profile shows 50,000 or so distinct CDR3 sequences, roughly 12% of them singletons. This sequence joins TRBV7-9 and TRBJ1-2; D not certain. The source of this sequence is a donor at least 40 years old with multiple myeloma. The sample taken for sequencing was a population of CD138-negative cells sorted from bone marrow. CDR3 protein: CASSLGQSGPSYGYTF. The CDR3 bases are TGTGCCAGCAGCTTAGGCCAGTCGGGTCCCAGCTATGGCTACACCTTC.